These 5 T cell receptor beta chains came from one sample sequenced in a study of early T cells in non-severe SARS-CoV-2 infection. TCRdb ran MiXCR on the 5' RACE reads and lists one entry per CDR3 protein. The sample records fewer than 85,000 distinct CDR3 sequences, more than 12% being singletons. Here the sequenced sample was whole blood, taken at baseline. Receptors were obtained from an adult who was a healthcare worker with PCR-confirmed SARS-CoV-2 infection or an uninfected control (not recorded which).

This clonotype was seen repeatedly, ten times or more. The chain joins TRBV13 to TRBJ1-3, with D uncertain. The CDR3 loop spans 15 amino acids. From germline, CDR1 is PRHDT and CDR2 FYEKMQ (reference sequence). Trimming cost V 1 base and J 0 bases, with 7 bases left between them. The chain's CDR3 is CASSLAKLSGNTIYF. In DNA, the CDR3 is TGTGCCAGCAGCTTAGCCAAACTCTCTGGAAACACCATATATTTT.

This clonotype came up a few times. The rearrangement links TRBV5-1 to TRBJ2-2, with a weak D call TRBD2 (6 bases). Trimming shortened V by 0 bases and J by 5 bases, and 14 bases separated the two germline ends. The CDR3 is made up of 16 amino acids. Germline V gene sequence: CDR1 SGHRS, CDR2 YFSETQ. This CDR3 is CASSLDARRDTGELFF. The CDR3 DNA reads as TGCGCCAGCAGCTTGGATGCCAGGAGGGATACCGGGGAGCTGTTTTTT.

A single count supports this clonotype. The CDR3 bases are TGTGCCAGCAGTGATCTTGGACTAGCTGGTGAGCAGTTCTTC. Translating it yields CASSDLGLAGEQFF. This rearrangement joins TRBV2 to TRBJ2-1; 8 bases align to TRBD2. With V trimmed by 3 bases and J by 9 bases, 7 bases remained unmatched. The CDR3 contains 14 residues. Germline V lookup: CDR1 SNHLY, CDR2 FYNNEI.

The V call is TRBV27, the J call TRBJ1-5; D is perhaps TRBD1 (5 bases). This CDR3 comprises 14 residues. The V gene's germline CDR1 is MNHEY and CDR2 SMNVEV (reference sequence). Trimming left V 6 bases short and J 2 bases short, with 11 bases between. CDR3 protein: CASRRGSGNQPQHF. CDR3 nucleotide sequence: TGTGCCAGCAGAAGGGGCTCGGGCAATCAGCCCCAGCATTTT.

The chain carries TRBV29-1 and TRBJ2-7; possible D gene TRBD1, 5 bases. CDR1 is SQVTM and CDR2 is ANQGSEA in the germline V gene. The CDR3 totals 12 residues. Trimming shortened V by 7 bases and J by 5 bases, and 15 bases separated the two germline ends. The chain's CDR3 is CSASDTRHEQYF. CDR3 DNA sequence: TGCAGCGCCTCGGACACGCGGCACGAGCAGTACTTC.